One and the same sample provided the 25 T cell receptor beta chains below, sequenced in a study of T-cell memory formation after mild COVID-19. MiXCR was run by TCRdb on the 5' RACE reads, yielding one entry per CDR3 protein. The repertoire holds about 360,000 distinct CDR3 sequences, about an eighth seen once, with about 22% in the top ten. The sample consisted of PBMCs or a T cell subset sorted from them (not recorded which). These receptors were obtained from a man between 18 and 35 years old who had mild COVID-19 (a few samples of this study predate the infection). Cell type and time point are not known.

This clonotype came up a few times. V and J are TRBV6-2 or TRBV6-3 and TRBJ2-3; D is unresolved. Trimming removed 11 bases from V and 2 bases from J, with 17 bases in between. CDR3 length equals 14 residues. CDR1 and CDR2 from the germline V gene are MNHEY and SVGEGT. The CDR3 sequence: CASTSRSYTDTQYF. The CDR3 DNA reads TGTGCCTCAACGTCGCGGAGTTACACAGATACGCAGTATTTT.

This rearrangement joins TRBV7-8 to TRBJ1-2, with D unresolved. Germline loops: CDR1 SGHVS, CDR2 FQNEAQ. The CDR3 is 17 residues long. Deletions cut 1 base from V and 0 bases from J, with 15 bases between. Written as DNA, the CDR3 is TGTGCCAGCAGCTTAGGGCCGCCGCGGGCGTCTAACTATGGCTACACCTTC. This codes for CASSLGPPRASNYGYTF.

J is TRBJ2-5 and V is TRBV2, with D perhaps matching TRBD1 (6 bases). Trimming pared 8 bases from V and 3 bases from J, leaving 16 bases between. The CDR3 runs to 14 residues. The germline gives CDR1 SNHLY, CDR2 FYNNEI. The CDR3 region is CASGRGQSEETQYF. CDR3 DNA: TGTGCCAGCGGACGGGGACAAAGCGAAGAGACCCAGTACTTC.

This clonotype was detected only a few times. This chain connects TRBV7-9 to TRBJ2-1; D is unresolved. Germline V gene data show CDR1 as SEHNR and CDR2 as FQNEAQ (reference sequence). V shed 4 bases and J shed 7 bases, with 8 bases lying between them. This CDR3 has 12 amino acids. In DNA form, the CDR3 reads TGTGCCAGCAGCTCTGGGTGGAATGAGCAGTTCTTC. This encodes CASSSGWNEQFF.

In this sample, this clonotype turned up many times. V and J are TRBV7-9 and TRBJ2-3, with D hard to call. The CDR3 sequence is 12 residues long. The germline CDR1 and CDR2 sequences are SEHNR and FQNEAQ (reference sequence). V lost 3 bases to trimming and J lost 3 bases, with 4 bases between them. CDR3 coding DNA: TGTGCCAGCAGCTTTGATACAGATACGCAGTATTTT. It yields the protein CASSFDTDTQYF.

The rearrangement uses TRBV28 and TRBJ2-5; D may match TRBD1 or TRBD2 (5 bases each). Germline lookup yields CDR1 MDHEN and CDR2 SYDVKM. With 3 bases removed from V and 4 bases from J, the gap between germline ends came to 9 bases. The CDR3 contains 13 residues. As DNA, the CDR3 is TGTGCCAGCAGTTTGAAGGGGACAGAGACCCAGTACTTC. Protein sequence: CASSLKGTETQYF.

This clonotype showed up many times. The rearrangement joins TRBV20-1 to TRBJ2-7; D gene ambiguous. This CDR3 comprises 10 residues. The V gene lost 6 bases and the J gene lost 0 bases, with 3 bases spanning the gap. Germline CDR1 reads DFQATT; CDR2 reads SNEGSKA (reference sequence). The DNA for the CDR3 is TGCAGTGCGGGCTCCTACGAGCAGTACGTC. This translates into CSAGSYEQYV.

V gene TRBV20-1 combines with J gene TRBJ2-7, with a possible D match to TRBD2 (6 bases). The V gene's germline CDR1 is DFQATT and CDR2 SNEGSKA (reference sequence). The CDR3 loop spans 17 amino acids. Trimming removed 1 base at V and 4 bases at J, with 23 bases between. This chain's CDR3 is CSARASLEGAGLYEQYF. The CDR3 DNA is TGCAGTGCTAGAGCTTCTCTGGAGGGAGCGGGCCTTTACGAGCAGTACTTC.

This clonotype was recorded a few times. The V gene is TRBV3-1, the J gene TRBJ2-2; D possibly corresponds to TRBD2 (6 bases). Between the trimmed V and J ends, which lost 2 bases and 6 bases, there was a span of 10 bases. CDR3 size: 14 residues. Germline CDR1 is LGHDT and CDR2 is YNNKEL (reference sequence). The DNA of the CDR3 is TGTGCCAGCAGCCAACTTTCGGGGGCCGGGGAGCTGTTTTTT. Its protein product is CASSQLSGAGELFF.

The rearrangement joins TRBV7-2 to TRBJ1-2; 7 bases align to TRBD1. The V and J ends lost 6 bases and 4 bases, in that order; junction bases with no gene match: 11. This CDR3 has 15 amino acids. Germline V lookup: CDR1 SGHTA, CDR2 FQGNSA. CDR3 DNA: TGTGCCAGCAGTCCAGGGGGGGGCGCAATCTATGGCTACACCTTC. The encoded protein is CASSPGGGAIYGYTF. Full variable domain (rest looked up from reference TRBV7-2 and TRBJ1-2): GAGVSQSPSNKVTEKGKDVELRCDPISGHTALYWYRQSLGQGLEFLIYFQGNSAPDKSGLPSDRFSAERTGGSVSTLTIQRTQQEDSAVYLCASSPGGGAIYGYTFGSGTRLTVV.

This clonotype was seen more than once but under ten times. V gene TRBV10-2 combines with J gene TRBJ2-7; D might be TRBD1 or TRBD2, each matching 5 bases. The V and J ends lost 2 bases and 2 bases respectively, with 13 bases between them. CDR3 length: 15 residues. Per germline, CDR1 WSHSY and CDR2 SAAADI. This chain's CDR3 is CASSEPDRGTYEQYV. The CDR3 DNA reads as TGCGCCAGCAGTGAGCCCGACCGGGGCACCTACGAGCAGTACGTC.

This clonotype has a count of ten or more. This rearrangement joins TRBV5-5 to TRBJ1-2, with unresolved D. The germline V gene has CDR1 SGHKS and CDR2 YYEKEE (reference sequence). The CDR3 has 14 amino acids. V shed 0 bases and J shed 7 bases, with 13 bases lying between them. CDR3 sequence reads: CASSLEVRGSGYTF. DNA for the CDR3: TGTGCCAGCAGCTTGGAGGTTCGGGGAAGTGGCTACACCTTC.

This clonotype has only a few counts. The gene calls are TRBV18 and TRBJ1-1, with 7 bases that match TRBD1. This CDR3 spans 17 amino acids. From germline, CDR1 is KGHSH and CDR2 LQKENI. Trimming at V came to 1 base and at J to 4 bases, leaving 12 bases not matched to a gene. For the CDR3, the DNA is TGTGCCAGCTCACCACTCCTAGCAGGGGGACGAATCACTGAAGCTTTCTTT. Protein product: CASSPLLAGGRITEAFF.

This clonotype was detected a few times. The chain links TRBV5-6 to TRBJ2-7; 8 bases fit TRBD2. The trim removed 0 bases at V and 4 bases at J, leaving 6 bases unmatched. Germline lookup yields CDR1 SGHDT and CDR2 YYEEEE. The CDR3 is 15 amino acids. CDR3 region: CASSLAPGLVYEQYF. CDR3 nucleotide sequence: TGTGCCAGCAGCTTGGCTCCGGGACTAGTGTACGAGCAGTACTTC.

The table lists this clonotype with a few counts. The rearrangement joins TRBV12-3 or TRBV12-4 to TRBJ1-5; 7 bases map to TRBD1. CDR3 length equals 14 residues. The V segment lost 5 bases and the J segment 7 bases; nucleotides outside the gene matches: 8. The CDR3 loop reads CASSPQGVEQPQHF. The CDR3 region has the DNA TGTGCCAGCAGTCCCCAGGGGGTCGAACAGCCCCAGCATTTT.

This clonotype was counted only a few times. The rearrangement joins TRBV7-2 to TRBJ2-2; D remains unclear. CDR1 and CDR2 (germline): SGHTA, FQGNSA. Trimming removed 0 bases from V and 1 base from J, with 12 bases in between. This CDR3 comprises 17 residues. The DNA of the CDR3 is TGTGCCAGCAGCTTAGCTGTCGCGCTAGAGAACACCGGGGAGCTGTTTTTT. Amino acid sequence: CASSLAVALENTGELFF.

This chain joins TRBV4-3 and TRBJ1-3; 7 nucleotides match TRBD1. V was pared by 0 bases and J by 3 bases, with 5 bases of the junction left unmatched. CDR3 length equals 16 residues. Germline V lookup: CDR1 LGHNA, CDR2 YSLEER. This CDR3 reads CASSQDWDRRGNTIYF. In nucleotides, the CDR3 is TGCGCCAGCAGCCAAGATTGGGACAGACGTGGAAACACCATATATTTT.

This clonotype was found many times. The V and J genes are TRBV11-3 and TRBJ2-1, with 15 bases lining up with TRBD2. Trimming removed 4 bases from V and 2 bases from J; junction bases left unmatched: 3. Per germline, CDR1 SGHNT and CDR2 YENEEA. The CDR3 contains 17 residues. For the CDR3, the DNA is TGTGCCAGCAGCTACGGACTAGCGGGGGGGCCCTACAATGAGCAGTTCTTC. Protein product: CASSYGLAGGPYNEQFF.

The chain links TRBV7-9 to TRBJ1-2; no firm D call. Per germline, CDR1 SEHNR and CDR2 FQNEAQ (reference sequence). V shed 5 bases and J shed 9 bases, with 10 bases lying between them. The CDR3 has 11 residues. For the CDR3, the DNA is TGTGCCAGCAGCCCGAGTGACCGCTACACCTTC. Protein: CASSPSDRYTF.

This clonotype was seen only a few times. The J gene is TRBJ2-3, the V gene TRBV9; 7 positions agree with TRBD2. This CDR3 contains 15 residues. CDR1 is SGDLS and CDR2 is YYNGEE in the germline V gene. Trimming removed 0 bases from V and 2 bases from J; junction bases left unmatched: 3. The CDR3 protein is CASSVAGGTTDTQYF. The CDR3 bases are TGTGCCAGCAGCGTAGCCGGGGGGACCACAGATACGCAGTATTTT.

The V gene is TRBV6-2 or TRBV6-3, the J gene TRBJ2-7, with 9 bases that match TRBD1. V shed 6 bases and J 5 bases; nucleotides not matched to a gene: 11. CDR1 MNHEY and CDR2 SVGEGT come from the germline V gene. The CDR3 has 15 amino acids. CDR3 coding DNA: TGTGCCAGCAGCCGCCCCGGACAGGGGACCCACGAGCAGTACGTC. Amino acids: CASSRPGQGTHEQYV.

CDR3 sequence (DNA): TGCAGCGTTCCACGCGACGGACCCTATGGCTACACCTTC. This gives the protein CSVPRDGPYGYTF. J is TRBJ1-2 and V is TRBV29-1; D remains unclear. Per germline, CDR1 SQVTM and CDR2 ANQGSEA. The CDR3 is 13 residues long. Trimming shortened V by 5 bases and J by 4 bases, and 14 bases separated the two germline ends.

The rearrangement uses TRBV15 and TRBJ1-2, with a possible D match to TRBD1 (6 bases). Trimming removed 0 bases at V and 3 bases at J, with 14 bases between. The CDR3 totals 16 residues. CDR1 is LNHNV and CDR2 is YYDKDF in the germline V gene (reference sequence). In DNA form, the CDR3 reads TGTGCCACCAGCAGAGATCTCGCAGGGGTAGACTATGGCTACACCTTC. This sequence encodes CATSRDLAGVDYGYTF.

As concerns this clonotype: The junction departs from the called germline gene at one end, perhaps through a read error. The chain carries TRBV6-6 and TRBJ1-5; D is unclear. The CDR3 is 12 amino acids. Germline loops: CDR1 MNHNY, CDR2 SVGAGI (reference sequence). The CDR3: CASSSPNPPQHF. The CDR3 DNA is TGTGCCAGCAGTTCGCCCAATCCGCCCCAGCATTTT.

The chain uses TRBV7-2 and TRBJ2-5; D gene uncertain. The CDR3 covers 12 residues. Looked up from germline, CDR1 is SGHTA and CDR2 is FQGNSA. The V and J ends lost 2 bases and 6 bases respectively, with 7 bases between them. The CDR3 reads CASSLMRQTQYF. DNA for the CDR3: TGTGCCAGCAGCTTAATGCGACAGACCCAGTACTTC.